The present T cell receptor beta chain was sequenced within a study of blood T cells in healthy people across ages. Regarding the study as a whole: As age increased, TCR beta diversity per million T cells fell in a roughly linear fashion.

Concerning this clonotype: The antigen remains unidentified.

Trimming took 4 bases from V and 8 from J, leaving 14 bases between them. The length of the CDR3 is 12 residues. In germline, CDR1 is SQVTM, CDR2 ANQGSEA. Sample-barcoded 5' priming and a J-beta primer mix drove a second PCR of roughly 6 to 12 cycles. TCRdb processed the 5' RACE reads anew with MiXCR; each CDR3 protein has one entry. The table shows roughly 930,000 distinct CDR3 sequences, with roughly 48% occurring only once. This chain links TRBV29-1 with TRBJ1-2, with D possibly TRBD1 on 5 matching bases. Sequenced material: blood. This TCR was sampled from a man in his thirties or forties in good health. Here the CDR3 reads CSVGDGTRGYTF. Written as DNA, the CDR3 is TGCAGCGTTGGGGACGGTACCCGGGGCTACACCTTC.